Reported below is one T cell receptor (beta chain). The antigen remains undetermined. This record comes from a study of molecular identifiers for immune sequencing clone quantification. As for the study in general: Four portions were sequenced after RNA from 20,000 or 100,000 naive CD8 cells was split five ways in replicates.

Preparation of naive CD8 libraries involved roughly 19,000 to 1,000,000 sorted cells and 10%, 30% or 50% RNA. Notes on the study in general: Even with some 990,000 naive cells present, spiked Jurkat TCR RNA from one cell was reportedly detectable.

The CDR3 consists of 14 residues. Trimming took 8 bases from V and 4 from J, leaving 17 bases between them. TCRdb analysed the PCR reads with MiXCR anew, one entry per CDR3 protein. This sample has about 510,000 distinct CDR3 sequences, with under 30% found just once. Sequenced: naive CD8+ T cells from blood, with Jurkat cell RNA spiked in. This sample's subset: FACS-sorted CD8+CD4-CCR7+CD45RA+ naive T cells. The sequence derives from a human donor in good health. Some libraries in this study had Jurkat cell RNA spiked in. The chain is built from TRBV5-3 and TRBJ2-3, with D unresolved. TRBV5-3 is known as an ORF, though its function is uncertain. The CDR3, as DNA: TGTGCCAGCAGCGAATCTAGGTCCCCAGATACGCAGTATTTT. This encodes CASSESRSPDTQYF.